Presented here are 21 T cell receptor beta chains from one specimen sequenced in a study of CD8 T cells in Susac syndrome. Reverse transcription of about 0.5 to 1 ug RNA used random hexamers. TCRdb fed the immunoSEQ multiplex PCR reads into MiXCR, producing one record per CDR3 protein. This table holds roughly 110,000 distinct CDR3 sequences, about 93% found once. Sequencing was done on a sample of CD4+ T cells from PBMCs. Every receptor here comes from a human donor in good health.

This chain uses TRBV20-1 with TRBJ1-1; TRBD1 is a possible D gene (5 bases). V shed 3 bases and J shed 8 bases, with 10 bases lying between them. Germline lookup yields CDR1 DFQATT and CDR2 SNEGSKA (reference sequence). The CDR3 is 11 amino acids. Here the CDR3 reads CSASVGGEAFF. CDR3 coding DNA: TGCAGTGCTAGTGTGGGGGGAGAAGCTTTCTTT.

The chain links TRBV4-1 to TRBJ2-5, with 7 bases that match TRBD1. CDR1 is MGHRA, CDR2 YSYEKL, per germline. The CDR3 extends over 14 amino acids. Losses at the gene ends were 1 base for V and 3 bases for J; bases not matched to a gene: 2. The CDR3: CASSQADREETQYF. The CDR3 nucleotides read TGCGCCAGCAGCCAAGCAGACAGGGAAGAGACCCAGTACTTC.

The chain is built from TRBV19 and TRBJ1-1; D unclear. The V end was cut by 3 bases, the J end by 1 base, with 6 bases between. The germline V gene has CDR1 LNHDA and CDR2 SQIVND (reference sequence). The CDR3 has 13 amino acids. CDR3 protein: CASSIGPNTEAFF. The DNA for the CDR3 is TGTGCCAGTAGTATCGGTCCGAACACTGAAGCTTTCTTT.

This clonotype was seen just once. The V and J genes are TRBV3-1 and TRBJ1-1; D gene uncertain. Germline assignment: CDR1 LGHDT and CDR2 YNNKEL (reference sequence). V gave up 7 bases and J gave up 3 bases, with 15 bases separating them. The CDR3 consists of 14 residues. DNA for the CDR3: TGTGCCAGCACCCTTTGGGGTGCCGACACTGAAGCTTTCTTT. As protein: CASTLWGADTEAFF.

This sequence joins TRBV19 and TRBJ2-1; 11 nucleotides line up with TRBD2. This CDR3 spans 16 amino acids. Per germline, CDR1 LNHDA and CDR2 SQIVND (reference sequence). V lost 3 bases to trimming and J lost 4 bases; unmatched junction nucleotides: 5. CDR3 residues: CASSIHPSGGYNEQFF. The CDR3 DNA follows: TGTGCCAGTAGTATTCATCCTAGCGGGGGGTACAATGAGCAGTTCTTC.

V and J are TRBV16 and TRBJ2-6; 7 bases are shared with TRBD1. Trimming took 8 bases from V and 4 from J; bases not matched to a gene: 11. The CDR3 totals 16 residues. CDR1 is KGHSY, CDR2 FQNENV, per germline. The CDR3 protein is CASHPHRGTGANVLTF. CDR3 DNA sequence: TGTGCCAGCCACCCCCACAGGGGAACAGGGGCCAACGTCCTGACTTTC.

The chain links TRBV7-2 to TRBJ2-3, with D possibly matching TRBD1 (5 bases). The germline V gene encodes CDR1 SGHTA and CDR2 FQGNSA. This CDR3 spans 15 amino acids. V dropped 1 base and J dropped 0 bases, with 8 bases sitting between them. This CDR3 reads CASSLGQSSTDTQYF. The CDR3 bases are TGTGCCAGCAGCTTAGGACAGTCTAGCACAGATACGCAGTATTTT.

The chain joins TRBV28 to TRBJ2-6; 10 bases are a match to TRBD1. The germline CDR1 and CDR2 sequences are MDHEN and SYDVKM. The CDR3 length is 18 residues. Losses at the gene ends were 3 bases for V and 0 bases for J; bases not matched to a gene: 5. DNA for the CDR3: TGTGCCAGCAGTTTTCCTGGGACAGGGGTCTCTGGGGCCAACGTCCTGACTTTC. Translated: CASSFPGTGVSGANVLTF.

The chain is built from TRBV6-1 and TRBJ2-6; 9 bases fit TRBD1. Germline V CDR1 and CDR2: MNHNS, SASEGT. J was trimmed by 2 bases and V by 10 bases; bases with no gene match: 6. The CDR3 covers 15 residues. The CDR3 bases are TGTGCCACCCGATGGACAGGGGCTGGGGCCAACGTCCTGACTTTC. The encoded protein is CATRWTGAGANVLTF.

V and J are TRBV20-1 and TRBJ2-7, with 12 bases lining up with TRBD2. V was clipped by 0 bases and J by 7 bases; unmatched bases: 7. Germline loops: CDR1 DFQATT, CDR2 SNEGSKA (reference sequence). This CDR3 is built from 15 residues. The CDR3 sequence: CSARDRLAGGHEQYF. The CDR3 coding sequence is TGCAGTGCTAGAGATCGGCTAGCGGGAGGGCATGAGCAGTACTTC.

The CDR3 sequence: CASSPGPETQYF. The CDR3 region has the DNA TGTGCCAGCAGCCCCGGACCGGAGACCCAGTACTTC. V usage is TRBV7-2 and J usage is TRBJ2-5; unclear D gene. CDR1 and CDR2 (germline): SGHTA, FQGNSA. The V gene lost 5 bases and the J gene lost 5 bases, with 9 bases spanning the gap. The CDR3 length is 12 residues.

This clonotype has just one count. The rearrangement links TRBV7-9 to TRBJ2-5, with 10 bases aligning to TRBD2. Trimming took 5 bases from V and 6 from J; bases not matched to a gene: 6. Looked up from germline, CDR1 is SEHNR and CDR2 is FQNEAQ (reference sequence). The CDR3 contains 14 residues. This chain's CDR3 is CASSPTSGEKTQYF. CDR3 nucleotides: TGTGCCAGCAGCCCCACTAGCGGGGAAAAGACCCAGTACTTC.

The genes are TRBV9 and TRBJ2-1; 15 nucleotides match TRBD2. V gave up 4 bases and J gave up 7 bases; unmatched junction bases: 12. CDR3 size: 18 residues. Germline V gene data show CDR1 as SGDLS and CDR2 as YYNGEE. CDR3 in DNA: TGTGCCAGCAGCTTAGGGACTAGCGGGAGGCGCAAAGGGAATGAGCAGTTCTTC. Encoded protein: CASSLGTSGRRKGNEQFF. Full variable domain (remainder filled in from reference TRBV9 and TRBJ2-1): DSGVTQTPKHLITATGQRVTLRCSPRSGDLSVYWYQQSLDQGLQFLIQYYNGEERAKGNILERFSAQQFPDLHSELNLSSLELGDSALYFCASSLGTSGRRKGNEQFFGPGTRLTVL.

This chain joins TRBV7-2 and TRBJ1-1; 7 positions agree with TRBD1. Per the germline V gene, CDR1 is SGHTA and CDR2 is FQGNSA. The CDR3 sequence is 12 residues long. V was pared by 5 bases and J by 7 bases, with 4 bases of the junction left unmatched. The CDR3 is CASSKDRSEAFF. CDR3 DNA: TGTGCCAGCAGCAAGGACAGGAGTGAAGCTTTCTTT.

The genes are TRBV7-2 and TRBJ2-3; a weak D match, TRBD2 (5 bases). The germline V gene encodes CDR1 SGHTA and CDR2 FQGNSA. Trimming took 5 bases from V and 9 from J, leaving 12 bases between them. The CDR3 is 12 residues long. The CDR3, as DNA: TGTGCCAGCAGCCCGGACTCGCTGACGCAGTATTTT. Translated, it gives CASSPDSLTQYF. The entire variable domain, with the rest obtained from reference TRBV7-2 and TRBJ2-3, is as follows: GAGVSQSPSNKVTEKGKDVELRCDPISGHTALYWYRQSLGQGLEFLIYFQGNSAPDKSGLPSDRFSAERTGGSVSTLTIQRTQQEDSAVYLCASSPDSLTQYFGPGTRLTVL.

The chain links TRBV7-9 to TRBJ2-7; possible D gene TRBD1, 5 bases. The V end lost 5 bases, the J end lost 0 bases, and 14 bases lay between the germline ends. The CDR3 spans 15 residues. The germline V gene encodes CDR1 SEHNR and CDR2 FQNEAQ (reference sequence). The CDR3 coding sequence is TGTGCCAGCAGCACTTCCGACAGTCTCTCCTACGAGCAGTACTTC. It codes for CASSTSDSLSYEQYF.

The rearrangement joins TRBV2 to TRBJ1-5, with TRBD1 identical over 9 bases. The trim removed 4 bases at V and 2 bases at J, leaving 0 bases unmatched. Germline CDR1 and CDR2: SNHLY and FYNNEI. This CDR3 has 14 amino acids. CDR3: CASSGTGGNQPQHF. CDR3 sequence (DNA): TGTGCCAGCAGTGGGACAGGGGGCAATCAGCCCCAGCATTTT.

The rearrangement uses TRBV3-1 and TRBJ1-1, with 9 bases identical to TRBD1. The CDR3 runs 17 residues. CDR1 is LGHDT and CDR2 is YNNKEL in the germline V gene (reference sequence). J gave up 1 base and V 0 bases, and 6 bases lay outside the gene matches. CDR3 region: CASSQDGTGRANTEAFF. The CDR3 bases are TGTGCCAGCAGCCAAGACGGGACAGGGAGGGCGAACACTGAAGCTTTCTTT.

The chain links TRBV2 to TRBJ2-7; 8 bases line up with TRBD2. CDR3 size: 16 residues. Per germline, CDR1 SNHLY and CDR2 FYNNEI. V trimming: 8 bases; J trimming: 9 bases; junction bases outside the gene matches: 21. CDR3 amino acids: CASVAGGALMARSQYF. The DNA of the CDR3 is TGTGCCAGCGTTGCGGGGGGCGCCCTCATGGCCCGATCGCAGTACTTC.

The chain recombines TRBV6-5 with TRBJ2-3; TRBD2 aligns across 9 bases. Germline CDR1 MNHEY, CDR2 SVGAGI. The CDR3 length is 16 residues. Trimming at V came to 0 bases and at J to 0 bases, leaving 1 base not matched to a gene. CDR3 amino acids: CASSYSTSGSTDTQYF. CDR3 sequence (DNA): TGTGCCAGCAGTTACTCGACTAGCGGTAGCACAGATACGCAGTATTTT.

V is TRBV11-2 and J is TRBJ2-7; TRBD2 aligns across 9 bases. The CDR3 runs 15 residues. The V and J ends lost 5 bases and 1 base, in that order; junction bases with no gene match: 6. CDR1 SGHAT and CDR2 FQNNGV come from the germline V gene. CDR3 nucleotide sequence: TGTGCCAGCAGCCCAAGGCGGGGGGGATCCTACGAGCAGTACTTC. Encoded protein: CASSPRRGGSYEQYF.